This is a list of T cell receptor beta chains from one sample in a study of T cells in Graves' hyperthyroidism and ophthalmopathy. TCRdb fed the multiplex PCR reads into MiXCR, producing one record per CDR3 protein. The sample includes around 300,000 distinct CDR3 sequences, 12% to 15% of them seen just once. The material sequenced was blood. The receptor set was obtained from a woman aged 40 to 50 with Graves' hyperthyroidism. CDR3s include the opening cysteine and the closing phenylalanine or tryptophan. Each record gives: J gene, V gene, D gene, clone size, CDR3 DNA, CDR3 protein. The D gene is left open where the match is weak. Clone sizes are given selectively: once, few, many, or a class where the clone is expanded.

TRBJ1-6	TRBV12-3/TRBV12-4	NA	many	TGTGCCAGCGGATTGAGGGGGGCATCACCCCTCCACTTT	CASGLRGASPLHF
TRBJ2-5	TRBV3-1	TRBD1	few	TGTGCCAGCAGCCAAGAAAGGGGGCGGGAAGAGACCCAGTACTTC	CASSQERGREETQYF
TRBJ2-1	TRBV28	NA	many	TGTGCCAGCAGTTTTCTCGCGGGCGCCAATGAGCAGTTCTTC	CASSFLAGANEQFF
TRBJ1-5	TRBV28	NA	many	TGTGCCAGCACCGCCGCCCTAGACAGCTCCAATCAGCCCCAGCATTTT	CASTAALDSSNQPQHF
TRBJ2-5	TRBV20-1	TRBD2	many	TGCAGTGCGCCAAAGGGGAGCGGGGGGGGGGAGACCCAGTACTTC	CSAPKGSGGGETQYF
TRBJ1-1	TRBV6-5	NA	many	TGTGCCAGCAGTTATGGGCTACAAGGGGGGAACACTGAAGCTTTCTTT	CASSYGLQGGNTEAFF
TRBJ2-5	TRBV29-1	NA	many	TGCAGCGTTGCGACAGCCGTCCAAGGGACCCAGTACTTC	CSVATAVQGTQYF
TRBJ2-5	TRBV7-9	TRBD1	many	TGTGCCAGCAGCTTAGCAGACAGGGGCCAAGAGACCCAGTACTTC	CASSLADRGQETQYF
TRBJ1-1	TRBV28	NA	NA	TGTGCCAGCAGACATAGAAGGGGACGGATGAACACTGAAGCTTTCTTT	CASRHRRGRMNTEAFF
TRBJ2-2	TRBV18	NA	NA	TGTGCCAGCTCACCATGGTCGAACACCGGGGAGCTGTTTTTT	CASSPWSNTGELFF
TRBJ2-1	TRBV20-1	TRBD2	many	TGCAGTGCTAGAGGTTCCCTAGCGGGAAGTCGGTACAATGAGCAGTTCTTC	CSARGSLAGSRYNEQFF
TRBJ2-3	TRBV11-2	TRBD2	many	TGTGCCAGCAGCTTTAGCGGGAGTCGGTCAGATACGCAGTATTTT	CASSFSGSRSDTQYF
TRBJ1-1	TRBV15	NA	NA	TGTGCCACCAGCAGAGATCTGGGGGGCCCCGGCGAAGCTTTCTTT	CATSRDLGGPGEAFF
TRBJ1-1	TRBV3-1	NA	many	TGTGCCAGCAGCCAAGATACGCAGGGCCGGACTGAAGCTTTCTTT	CASSQDTQGRTEAFF
TRBJ2-7	TRBV7-6	TRBD2	many	TGTGCCAGCAGCTCCGCCGGACTAGCGGGACTCGAGCAGTACTTC	CASSSAGLAGLEQYF
TRBJ2-5	TRBV28	NA	many	TGTGCCAGCAGTGGGGGGCAGGCCCAGTACTTC	CASSGGQAQYF
TRBJ1-2	TRBV29-1	TRBD1	many	TGCAGCGATATGGGACAGGGAAGTGGCTACACCTTC	CSDMGQGSGYTF
TRBJ1-3	TRBV3-1	NA	many	TGTGCCAGCAGCTACACAGGGACGGCTGGAAACACCATATATTTT	CASSYTGTAGNTIYF
TRBJ1-2	TRBV12-3/TRBV12-4	NA	NA	TGTGCCAGCAGTACAGGGTCGAACTATGGCTACACCTTC	CASSTGSNYGYTF
TRBJ2-1	TRBV9	NA	few	TGTGCCAGCAGCGTGGTAGGTAGCGTCGGCAATGAGCAGTTCTTC	CASSVVGSVGNEQFF
TRBJ2-5	TRBV20-1	TRBD2	many	TGCAGTGCTAGAGACGGGACTAGCGCAGGGGAGACCCAGTACTTC	CSARDGTSAGETQYF
TRBJ1-3	TRBV12-3/TRBV12-4	NA	NA	TGTGCCAGCAATCTGTTCTCCGGAAACACCATATATTTT	CASNLFSGNTIYF
TRBJ1-1	TRBV7-2	TRBD1	many	TGTGCCAGCAGCTTAGGGGGACAGGGCAGCGCGGAAGCTTTCTTT	CASSLGGQGSAEAFF
TRBJ2-1	TRBV5-1	TRBD2	many	TGCGCCAGCAGCGTCTCCGGGACTAGCAATGAGCAGTTCTTC	CASSVSGTSNEQFF
TRBJ1-2	TRBV18	NA	NA	TGTGCCAGCTCAGCTCCTTCGGACCTCACTAACTATGGCTACACCTTC	CASSAPSDLTNYGYTF
TRBJ2-3	TRBV5-4	NA	NA	TGTGCCAGCAGGGACCTTAAGAGCCCAGATACGCAGTATTTT	CASRDLKSPDTQYF
TRBJ1-1	TRBV2	NA	many	TGTGCCAGCAGTGACCTTGACAGGACGAACACTGAAGCTTTCTTT	CASSDLDRTNTEAFF
TRBJ2-5	TRBV27	NA	many	TGTGCCAGCAACCTGGAAGAGACCCAGTACTTC	CASNLEETQYF
TRBJ2-3	TRBV6-1	TRBD1	many	TGTGCCAGCAGCGGACAGGGACACAAAGATACGCAGTATTTT	CASSGQGHKDTQYF
TRBJ2-7	TRBV28	NA	many	TGTGCCAGCCGTTTGGGGTACCGCTCCGAGCAGTACTTC	CASRLGYRSEQYF
TRBJ2-7	TRBV28	TRBD1	few	TGTGCCAGCAGCGATGGACAGGGTAAGGTGCAGTACTTC	CASSDGQGKVQYF
TRBJ2-6	TRBV2	NA	many	TGTGCCAGCAGCGGAGGGTTCTCTGGGGCCAACGTCCTGACTTTC	CASSGGFSGANVLTF
TRBJ2-7	TRBV6-1	NA	many	TGTGCCAGCTGCGAAGGACGGAATTTTGCCTACGAGCAGTACTTC	CASCEGRNFAYEQYF
TRBJ2-7	TRBV18	TRBD1	NA	TGTGCCAGCTCACCGGGCCGGGACAGGGGGTCCTACGAGCAGTACTTC	CASSPGRDRGSYEQYF
TRBJ1-1	TRBV18	NA	many	TGTGCCAGCTCACGGGACATATCATACACTGAAGCTTTCTTT	CASSRDISYTEAFF
TRBJ1-3	TRBV18	NA	few	TGTGCCAGTCAGCGGGACTCTAGCTCTGGAAACACCATATATTTT	CASQRDSSSGNTIYF
TRBJ1-1	TRBV20-1	NA	NA	TGCAGTGCTCGAGTTGACAGCGCCACTGAAGCTTTCTTT	CSARVDSATEAFF
TRBJ2-5	TRBV7-2	TRBD2	NA	TGTGCCAGCAGCTCGCCGGGACTAGCAGCAGAGACCCAGTACTTC	CASSSPGLAAETQYF
TRBJ2-3	TRBV4-2	TRBD2	NA	TGTGCCAGCAGCCAAGAATTAGCGGGAGGGCCAGATACGCAGTATTTT	CASSQELAGGPDTQYF
TRBJ1-1	TRBV20-1	TRBD1	many	TGCAGTGCTCCAGGACAGGGGGACACTGAAGCTTTCTTT	CSAPGQGDTEAFF
TRBJ1-1	TRBV3-1	NA	many	TGTGCCAGCAGCCAAGGGGACGTAGCGGCTGAAGCTTTCTTT	CASSQGDVAAEAFF